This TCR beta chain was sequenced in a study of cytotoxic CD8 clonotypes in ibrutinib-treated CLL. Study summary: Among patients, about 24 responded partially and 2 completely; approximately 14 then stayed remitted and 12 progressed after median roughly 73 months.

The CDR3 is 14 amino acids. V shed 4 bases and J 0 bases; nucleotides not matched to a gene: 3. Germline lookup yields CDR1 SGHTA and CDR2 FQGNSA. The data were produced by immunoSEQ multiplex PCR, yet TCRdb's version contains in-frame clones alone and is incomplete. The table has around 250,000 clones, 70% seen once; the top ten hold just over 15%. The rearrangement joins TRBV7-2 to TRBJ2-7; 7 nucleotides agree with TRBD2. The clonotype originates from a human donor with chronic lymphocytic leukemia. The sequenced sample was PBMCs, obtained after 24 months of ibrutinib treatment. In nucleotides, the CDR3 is TGTGCCAGCAGCTATCAGCGGGACTCCTACGAGCAGTACTTC. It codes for CASSYQRDSYEQYF.